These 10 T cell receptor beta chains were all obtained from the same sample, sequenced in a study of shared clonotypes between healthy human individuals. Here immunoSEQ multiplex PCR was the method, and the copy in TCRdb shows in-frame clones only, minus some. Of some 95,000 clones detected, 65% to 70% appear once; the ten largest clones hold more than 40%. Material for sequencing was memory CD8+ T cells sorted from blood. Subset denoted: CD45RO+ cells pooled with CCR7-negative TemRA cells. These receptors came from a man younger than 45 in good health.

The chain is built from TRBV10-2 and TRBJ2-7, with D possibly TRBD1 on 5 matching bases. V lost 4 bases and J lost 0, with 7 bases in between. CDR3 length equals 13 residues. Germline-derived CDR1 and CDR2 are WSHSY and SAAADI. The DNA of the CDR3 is TGCGCCAGCAGTGCTGACAGCTCCTACGAGCAGTACTTC. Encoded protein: CASSADSSYEQYF.

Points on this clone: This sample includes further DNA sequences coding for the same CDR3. The chain's CDR3 is CASSGGSYEQYF. The DNA for the CDR3 is TGTGCCAGCAGCGGCGGATCGTATGAGCAGTACTTC. This chain connects TRBV28 to TRBJ2-7; D is unclear. CDR1 and CDR2 (germline): MDHEN, SYDVKM. This CDR3 region has 12 residues. V shed 6 bases and J shed 7 bases, with 13 bases lying between them.

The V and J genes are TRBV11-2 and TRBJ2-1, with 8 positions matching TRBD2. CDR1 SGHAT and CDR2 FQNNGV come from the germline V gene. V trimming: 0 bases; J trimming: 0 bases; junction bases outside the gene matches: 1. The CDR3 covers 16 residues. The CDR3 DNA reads TGTGCCAGCAGCTTAGAACGGGAGGGCTCCTACAATGAGCAGTTCTTC. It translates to CASSLEREGSYNEQFF.

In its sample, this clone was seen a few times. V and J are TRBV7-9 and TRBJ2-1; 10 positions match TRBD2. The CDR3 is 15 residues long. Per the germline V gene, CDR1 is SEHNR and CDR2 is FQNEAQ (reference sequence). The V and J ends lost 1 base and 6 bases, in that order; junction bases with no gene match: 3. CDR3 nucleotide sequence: TGTGCCAGCAGCTTAGATTCTAGCGGGAGCAATGAGCAGTTCTTC. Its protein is CASSLDSSGSNEQFF.

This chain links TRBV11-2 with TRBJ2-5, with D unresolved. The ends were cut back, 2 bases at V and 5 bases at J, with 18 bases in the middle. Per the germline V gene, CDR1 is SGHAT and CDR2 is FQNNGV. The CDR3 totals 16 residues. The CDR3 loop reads CASSLNSSPSRETQYF. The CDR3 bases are TGTGCCAGCAGCTTAAACAGTAGTCCTTCGCGGGAGACCCAGTACTTC.

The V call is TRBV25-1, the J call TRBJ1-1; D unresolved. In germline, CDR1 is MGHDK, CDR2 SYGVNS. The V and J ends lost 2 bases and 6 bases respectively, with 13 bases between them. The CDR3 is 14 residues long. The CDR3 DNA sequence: TGTGCCAGCAGTGAACGCGGGGATTTGGCTGAAGCTTTCTTT. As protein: CASSERGDLAEAFF.

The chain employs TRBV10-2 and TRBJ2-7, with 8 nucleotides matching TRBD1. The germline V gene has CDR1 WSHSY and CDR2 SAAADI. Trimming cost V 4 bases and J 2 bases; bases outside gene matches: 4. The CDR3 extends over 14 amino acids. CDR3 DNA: TGCGCCAGCAGTGCCGGGACAGGCGCCTACGAGCAGTACTTC. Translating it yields CASSAGTGAYEQYF.

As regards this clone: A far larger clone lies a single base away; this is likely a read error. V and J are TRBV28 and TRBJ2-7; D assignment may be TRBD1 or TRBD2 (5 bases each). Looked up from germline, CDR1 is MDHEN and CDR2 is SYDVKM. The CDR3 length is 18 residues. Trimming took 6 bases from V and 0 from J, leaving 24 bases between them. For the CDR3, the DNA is TGTGCCAGCAGAAGCATGGTAATTTTTTGGGACGGCTCCTACGAGCAGTACTTC. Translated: CASRSMVIFWDGSYEQYF. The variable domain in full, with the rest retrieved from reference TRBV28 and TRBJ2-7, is DVKVTQSSRYLVKRTGEKVFLECVQDMDHENMFWYRQDPGLGLRLIYFSYDVKMKEKGDIPEGYSVSREKKERFSLILESASTNQTSMYLCASRSMVIFWDGSYEQYFGPGTRLTVT.

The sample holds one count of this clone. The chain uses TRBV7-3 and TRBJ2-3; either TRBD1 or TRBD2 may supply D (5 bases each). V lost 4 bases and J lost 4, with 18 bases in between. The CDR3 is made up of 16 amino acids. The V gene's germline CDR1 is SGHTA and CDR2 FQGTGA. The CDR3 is CASSSGYRSVADTQYF. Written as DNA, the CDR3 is TGTGCCAGCAGCTCGGGGTACAGGTCGGTTGCAGATACGCAGTATTTT.

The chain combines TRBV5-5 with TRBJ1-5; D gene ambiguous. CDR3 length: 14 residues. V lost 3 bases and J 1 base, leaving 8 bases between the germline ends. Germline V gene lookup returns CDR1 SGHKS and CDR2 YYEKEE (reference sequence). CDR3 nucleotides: TGTGCCAGCAGCTGGACCGGCAGCAATCAGCCCCAGCATTTT. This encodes CASSWTGSNQPQHF.